What follows are 20 T cell receptor beta chains derived from one specimen sequenced in a study of OX40 agonist ivuxolimab in advanced cancers. This table comes from immunoSEQ multiplex PCR, and its TCRdb copy is limited to in-frame clones, with some not included. The table records fewer than 100,000 clones, around 85% of them present only once. The sample was CD4+ or CD8+ T cells sorted from blood, taken in a trial of the OX40 agonist ivuxolimab. The receptors derive from an adult with an advanced solid tumor such as melanoma, head and neck, liver or kidney cancer.

The chain carries TRBV7-7 and TRBJ2-2, with TRBD2 matching 8 bases. Per germline, CDR1 SSHAT and CDR2 FNYEAQ (reference sequence). Unmatched junction bases numbered 10, after V lost 5 bases and J lost 5 bases. The CDR3 runs 16 residues. The CDR3 is CASSPRVSGVTGELFF. The DNA for the CDR3 is TGTGCCAGCAGCCCTCGGGTTAGCGGGGTAACCGGGGAGCTGTTTTTT.

This rearrangement joins TRBV7-9 to TRBJ2-5; 7 bases line up with TRBD1. The DNA end is a closer match to TRBJ2-7, so the J assignment may be wrong. The CDR3 is made up of 13 amino acids. CDR1 SEHNR and CDR2 FQNEAQ come from the germline V gene (reference sequence). DNA of the CDR3: TGTGCCAGCAGCGTAAGGACAGGATCCGAGCAGTACTTC. It is translated as CASSVRTGSEQYF.

A few counts support this clone. The rearrangement links TRBV28 to TRBJ1-6, with no clear D. This CDR3 has 10 residues. Trimming left V 7 bases short and J 17 bases short, with 12 bases between. Germline CDR1 reads MDHEN; CDR2 reads SYDVKM. In DNA form, the CDR3 reads TGTGCCAGCACAGGAAGTCAGGTCCACTTT. Encoded protein: CASTGSQVHF. The full variable domain, in which reference TRBV28 and TRBJ1-6 provide the parts outside the CDR3, is DVKVTQSSRYLVKRTGEKVFLECVQDMDHENMFWYRQDPGLGLRLIYFSYDVKMKEKGDIPEGYSVSREKKERFSLILESASTNQTSMYLCASTGSQVHFGNGTRLTVT.

This rearrangement joins TRBV7-3 to TRBJ2-2; weak D call: TRBD2 (6 bases). The CDR3 extends over 14 amino acids. V was trimmed by 3 bases and J by 7 bases, leaving 12 bases between them. Germline assignment: CDR1 SGHTA and CDR2 FQGTGA. This CDR3 is CASSLVAVGGELFF. In nucleotides, the CDR3 is TGTGCCAGCAGCTTGGTAGCGGTGGGCGGGGAGCTGTTTTTT.

V gene TRBV30 combines with J gene TRBJ1-2; a possible D gene is TRBD1 (5 bases). The CDR3 has 11 amino acids. Germline CDR1 is GTSNPN and CDR2 is SVGIG (reference sequence). V was shortened by 3 bases and J by 7 bases, with 9 bases between the two germline ends. CDR3 in amino acids: CAWSPGSGYTF. CDR3 nucleotide sequence: TGTGCCTGGAGCCCAGGGTCTGGCTACACCTTC.

The count of this clone is one. The chain recombines TRBV5-4 with TRBJ2-7, with 7 bases identical to TRBD2. The V and J ends lost 2 bases and 0 bases, in that order; junction bases with no gene match: 5. From germline, CDR1 is SGHNT and CDR2 YYREEE (reference sequence). The CDR3 totals 15 residues. CDR3 coding DNA: TGTGCCAGCAGCTTCGGGGGGTCGAGCTCCTACGAGCAGTACTTC. It translates to CASSFGGSSSYEQYF.

The genes are TRBV27 and TRBJ2-7, with a possible D match to TRBD1 (6 bases). Germline V gene data show CDR1 as MNHEY and CDR2 as SMNVEV (reference sequence). Trimming removed 3 bases at V and 2 bases at J, with 11 bases between. This CDR3 region has 14 residues. The CDR3 region is CASSLRRGTYEQYF. In DNA form, the CDR3 reads TGTGCCAGCAGTTTGAGAAGGGGGACCTACGAGCAGTACTTC.

V is TRBV18 and J is TRBJ2-1; possibly TRBD1 or TRBD2 for D (5 bases each). Trimming stripped 6 bases from V and 7 bases from J, with 16 bases between. This CDR3 has 14 residues. The V gene's germline CDR1 is KGHSH and CDR2 LQKENI. CDR3 sequence: CASSPRVGENEQFF. As DNA, the CDR3 is TGTGCCAGCTCTCCCCGGGTGGGGGAAAATGAGCAGTTCTTC.

This sequence joins TRBV6-1 and TRBJ2-5; 8 nucleotides agree with TRBD1. The CDR3 covers 12 residues. Trimming took 10 bases from V and 4 from J; bases not matched to a gene: 5. Germline CDR1 is MNHNS and CDR2 is SASEGT. The DNA of the CDR3 is TGTGCCACCTCACAGGGGGGAGAGACCCAGTACTTC. This codes for CATSQGGETQYF.

The chain joins TRBV29-1 to TRBJ1-1; D uncertain. CDR1 and CDR2 from the germline V gene are SQVTM and ANQGSEA. The CDR3 runs 13 residues. V lost 0 bases, J lost 1 base, and 6 bases lay in between. Here the CDR3 reads CSVEEGGNTEAFF. For the CDR3, the DNA is TGCAGCGTTGAAGAGGGAGGGAACACTGAAGCTTTCTTT.

The V call is TRBV5-1, the J call TRBJ1-6; tentatively, D is TRBD1 (6 bases). The CDR3 has 18 residues. Trimming took 3 bases from V and 1 from J, leaving 17 bases between them. Germline V gene data show CDR1 as SGHRS and CDR2 as YFSETQ. The CDR3 here is CASSSQGDGASYNSPLHF. In DNA form, the CDR3 reads TGCGCCAGCAGCTCACAGGGAGATGGGGCGTCCTATAATTCACCCCTCCACTTT.

The chain couples TRBV11-2 to TRBJ2-1; 9 nucleotides line up with TRBD1. Germline CDR1 reads SGHAT; CDR2 reads FQNNGV. The CDR3 is 17 amino acids. V trimming: 5 bases; J trimming: 6 bases; junction bases outside the gene matches: 14. CDR3 protein: CASSPQGGTGTINEQFF. The CDR3 coding sequence is TGTGCCAGCAGCCCCCAAGGAGGGACAGGGACAATCAATGAGCAGTTCTTC.

This sequence joins TRBV9 and TRBJ2-5, with D possibly matching TRBD1 (6 bases). CDR1 and CDR2 from the germline V gene are SGDLS and YYNGEE. V dropped 0 bases and J dropped 3 bases, with 12 bases sitting between them. The CDR3 is 15 amino acids. The CDR3: CASSVGAGVEETQYF. The CDR3 nucleotides read TGTGCCAGCAGCGTAGGGGCAGGGGTGGAAGAGACCCAGTACTTC.

This chain uses TRBV7-2 with TRBJ2-1; TRBD2 is a possible D gene (7 bases). The ends were cut back, 4 bases at V and 6 bases at J, with 16 bases in the middle. From germline, CDR1 is SGHTA and CDR2 FQGNSA. This CDR3 is built from 15 residues. The CDR3 nucleotides are TGTGCCAGCAGCTCCCGCGCGGGGGCGAGCAATGAGCAGTTCTTC. Translation gives CASSSRAGASNEQFF. Complete variable domain (other parts from reference TRBV7-2 and TRBJ2-1): GAGVSQSPSNKVTEKGKDVELRCDPISGHTALYWYRQSLGQGLEFLIYFQGNSAPDKSGLPSDRFSAERTGGSVSTLTIQRTQQEDSAVYLCASSSRAGASNEQFFGPGTRLTVL.

This clone was seen a single time. The rearrangement uses TRBV7-9 and TRBJ2-1, with TRBD2 matching 9 bases. Germline V gene data show CDR1 as SEHNR and CDR2 as FQNEAQ (reference sequence). The V segment lost 5 bases and the J segment 5 bases; nucleotides outside the gene matches: 10. The CDR3 has 16 amino acids. Here the CDR3 reads CASSLTGTSYHNEQFF. The CDR3 coding sequence is TGTGCCAGCAGCCTTACCGGGACTAGCTACCACAATGAGCAGTTCTTC.

V gene TRBV6-1 combines with J gene TRBJ1-6, with D possibly matching TRBD1 (6 bases). Per the germline V gene, CDR1 is MNHNS and CDR2 is SASEGT. Deletions cut 8 bases from V and 1 base from J, with 12 bases between. This CDR3 spans 15 amino acids. The CDR3 DNA reads TGTGCCAGCGGAGGGGGGATGTCCTATAATTCACCCCTCCACTTT. Its protein is CASGGGMSYNSPLHF.

The rearrangement links TRBV2 to TRBJ2-2; 8 nucleotides match TRBD1. Trimming removed 8 bases from V and 0 bases from J; junction bases left unmatched: 2. The CDR3 runs to 14 residues. Per the germline V gene, CDR1 is SNHLY and CDR2 is FYNNEI. The CDR3 DNA is TGTGCCAGCGTACAGGGGGCGAACACCGGGGAGCTGTTTTTT. This sequence encodes CASVQGANTGELFF. The variable domain in full, completed from reference TRBV2 and TRBJ2-2, reads EPEVTQTPSHQVTQMGQEVILRCVPISNHLYFYWYRQILGQKVEFLVSFYNNEISEKSEIFDDQFSVERPDGSNFTLKIRSTKLEDSAMYFCASVQGANTGELFFGEGSRLTVL.

The chain joins TRBV14 to TRBJ2-1; 10 bases align to TRBD1. Trimming removed 1 base from V and 3 bases from J; junction bases left unmatched: 3. Germline assignment: CDR1 SGHDN and CDR2 FVKESK. CDR3 length: 16 amino acids. The CDR3 protein is CASSQGTGGYYNEQFF. For the CDR3, the DNA is TGTGCCAGCAGCCAAGGGACAGGGGGTTACTACAATGAGCAGTTCTTC.

The chain couples TRBV5-1 to TRBJ1-3; D ambiguous. Trimming stripped 1 base from V and 1 base from J, with 6 bases between. This CDR3 has 14 amino acids. The germline V gene encodes CDR1 SGHRS and CDR2 YFSETQ. DNA of the CDR3: TGCGCCAGCAGCTTGACAGTTTCTGGAAACACCATATATTTT. Translating it yields CASSLTVSGNTIYF.

The chain uses TRBV19 and TRBJ1-2, with 8 bases aligning to TRBD1. This CDR3 contains 13 residues. The junction had 3 bases not matched to a gene; V was cut back by 4 bases and J by 5 bases. Germline V gene data show CDR1 as LNHDA and CDR2 as SQIVND (reference sequence). CDR3 sequence reads: CASSRTGKYGYTF. CDR3 sequence (DNA): TGTGCCAGTAGTAGGACAGGGAAGTATGGCTACACCTTC.